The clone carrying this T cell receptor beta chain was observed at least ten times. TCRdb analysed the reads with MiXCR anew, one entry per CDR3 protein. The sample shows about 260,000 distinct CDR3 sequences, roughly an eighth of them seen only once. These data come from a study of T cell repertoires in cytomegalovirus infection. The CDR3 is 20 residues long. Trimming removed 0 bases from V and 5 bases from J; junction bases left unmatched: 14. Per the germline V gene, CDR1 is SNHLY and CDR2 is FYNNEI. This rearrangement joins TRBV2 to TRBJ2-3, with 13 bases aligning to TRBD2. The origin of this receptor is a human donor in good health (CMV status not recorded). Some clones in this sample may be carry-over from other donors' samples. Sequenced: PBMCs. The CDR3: CASSEAGNLGGLAGEDTQYF. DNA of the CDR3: TGTGCCAGCAGTGAAGCGGGGAACCTGGGAGGACTAGCGGGAGAAGATACGCAGTATTTT. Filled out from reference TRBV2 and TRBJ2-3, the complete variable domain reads EPEVTQTPSHQVTQMGQEVILRCVPISNHLYFYWYRQILGQKVEFLVSFYNNEISEKSEIFDDQFSVERPDGSNFTLKIRSTKLEDSAMYFCASSEAGNLGGLAGEDTQYFGPGTRLTVL.